The source of this TCR beta chain is a study of T cells in women clearing cervical HPV infection. Findings and caveats of the study: CIN3+ cases had significantly higher TCR repertoire richness than controls, but evenness did not differ.

As to this clone: Its antigen is not identified. The read gets to within 3 residues of the CDR3 end, and the germline J gene fills in the rest.

The junction had 6 bases not matched to a gene; V was cut back by 5 bases and J by 4 bases. The CDR3 runs 14 residues. In germline, CDR1 is SEHNR, CDR2 FQNEAQ (reference sequence). Clones were sequenced by immunoSEQ multiplex PCR, and TCRdb holds only the in-frame ones, with some missing. The listing contains about 23,000 clones. This receptor was taken from a woman aged 18 to 75 with a cervical HPV16 infection that either progressed to CIN3+ or cleared (not recorded which). The genes are TRBV7-9 and TRBJ1-2; 8 bases are shared with TRBD1. The sequencing sample was made of blood buffy coat. The DNA read from the CDR3 is TGTGCCAGCAGCCCTTGGGACAGGCCCTATGGC. This translates into CASSPWDRPYG. The full-length CDR3 reads as CASSPWDRPYGYTF.